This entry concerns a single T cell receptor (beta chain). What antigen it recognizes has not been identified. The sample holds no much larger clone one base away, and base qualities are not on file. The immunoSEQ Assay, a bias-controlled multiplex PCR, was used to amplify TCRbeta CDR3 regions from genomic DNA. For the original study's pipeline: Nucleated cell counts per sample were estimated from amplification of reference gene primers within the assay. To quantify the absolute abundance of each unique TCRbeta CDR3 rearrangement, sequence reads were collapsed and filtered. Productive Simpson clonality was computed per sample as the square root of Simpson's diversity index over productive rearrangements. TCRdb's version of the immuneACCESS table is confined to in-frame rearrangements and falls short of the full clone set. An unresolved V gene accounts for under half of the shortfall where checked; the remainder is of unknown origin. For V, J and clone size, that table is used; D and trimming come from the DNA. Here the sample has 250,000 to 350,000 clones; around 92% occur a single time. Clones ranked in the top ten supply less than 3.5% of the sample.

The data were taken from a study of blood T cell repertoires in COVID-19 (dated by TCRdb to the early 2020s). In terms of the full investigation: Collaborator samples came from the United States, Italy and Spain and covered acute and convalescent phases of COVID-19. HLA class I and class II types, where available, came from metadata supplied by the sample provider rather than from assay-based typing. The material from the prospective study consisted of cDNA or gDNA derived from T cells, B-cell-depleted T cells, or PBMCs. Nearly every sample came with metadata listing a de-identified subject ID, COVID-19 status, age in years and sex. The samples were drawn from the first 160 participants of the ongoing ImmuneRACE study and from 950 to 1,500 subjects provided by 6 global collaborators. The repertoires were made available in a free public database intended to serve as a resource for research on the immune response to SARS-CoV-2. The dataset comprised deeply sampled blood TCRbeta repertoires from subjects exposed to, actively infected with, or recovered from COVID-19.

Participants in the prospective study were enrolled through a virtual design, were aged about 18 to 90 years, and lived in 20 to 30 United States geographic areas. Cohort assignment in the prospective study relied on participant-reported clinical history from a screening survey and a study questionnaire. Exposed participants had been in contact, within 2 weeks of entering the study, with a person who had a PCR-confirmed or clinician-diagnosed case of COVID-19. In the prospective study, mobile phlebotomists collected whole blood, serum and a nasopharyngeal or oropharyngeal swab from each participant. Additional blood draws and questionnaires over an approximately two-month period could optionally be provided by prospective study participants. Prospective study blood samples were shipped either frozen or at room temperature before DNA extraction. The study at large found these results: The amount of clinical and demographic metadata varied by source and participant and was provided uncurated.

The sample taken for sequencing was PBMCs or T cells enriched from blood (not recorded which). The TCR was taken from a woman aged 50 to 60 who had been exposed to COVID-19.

The base sequence is TGTGCCAGCAGCTCACCGGGACTAGCGGTTGCGGATACGCAGTATTTT. This translates into CASSSPGLAVADTQYF. The V and J segments used are TRBV5-6 and TRBJ2-3; 11 middle bases align to TRBD2. Sequences SGHDT (CDR1) and YYEEEE (CDR2) are obtained from the germline V gene. Counted from cysteine to phenylalanine, this CDR3 has 16 amino acids. CDR3 DNA is the only sequence kept; it has 48 bases, read in frame from the first base. V has 3 bases trimmed and J has 6 bases trimmed; junction bases matching no gene number 9.